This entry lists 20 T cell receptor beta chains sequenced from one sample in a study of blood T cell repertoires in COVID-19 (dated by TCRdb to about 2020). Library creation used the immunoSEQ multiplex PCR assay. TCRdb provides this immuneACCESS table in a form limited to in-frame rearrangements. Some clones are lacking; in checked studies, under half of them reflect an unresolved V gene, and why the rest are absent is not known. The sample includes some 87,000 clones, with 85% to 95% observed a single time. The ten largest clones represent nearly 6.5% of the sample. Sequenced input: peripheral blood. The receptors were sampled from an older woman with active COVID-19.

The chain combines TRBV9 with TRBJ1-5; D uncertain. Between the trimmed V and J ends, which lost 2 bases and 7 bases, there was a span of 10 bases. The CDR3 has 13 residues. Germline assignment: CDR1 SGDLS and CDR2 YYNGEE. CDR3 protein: CASSVDERQPQHF. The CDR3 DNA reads TGTGCCAGCAGCGTGGACGAGCGGCAGCCCCAGCATTTT.

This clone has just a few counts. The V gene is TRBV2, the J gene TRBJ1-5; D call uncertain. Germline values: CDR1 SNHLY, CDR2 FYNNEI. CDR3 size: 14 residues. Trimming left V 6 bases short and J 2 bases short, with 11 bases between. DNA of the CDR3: TGTGCCAGCAGGTTCATGTCAGGCAATCAGCCCCAGCATTTT. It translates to CASRFMSGNQPQHF.

CDR3 in DNA: TGTGCCAGCTCACCATTGGAAGGGGCGATCTATAATTCACCCCTCCACTTT. This sequence encodes CASSPLEGAIYNSPLHF. The chain uses TRBV18 and TRBJ1-6; D may be TRBD1 (5 bases). The CDR3 is made up of 17 amino acids. With 2 bases removed from V and 3 bases from J, the gap between germline ends came to 14 bases. Germline assignment: CDR1 KGHSH and CDR2 LQKENI.

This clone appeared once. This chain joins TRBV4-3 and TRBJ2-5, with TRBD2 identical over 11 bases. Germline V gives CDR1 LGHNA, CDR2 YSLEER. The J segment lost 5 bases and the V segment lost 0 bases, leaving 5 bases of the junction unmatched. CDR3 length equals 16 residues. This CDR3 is CASSQERSSGGETQYF. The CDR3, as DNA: TGCGCCAGCAGCCAAGAGCGTTCTAGCGGGGGGGAGACCCAGTACTTC.

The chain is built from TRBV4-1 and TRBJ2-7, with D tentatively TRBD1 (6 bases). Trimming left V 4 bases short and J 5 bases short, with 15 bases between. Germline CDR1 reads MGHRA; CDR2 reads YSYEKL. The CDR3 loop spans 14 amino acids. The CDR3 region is CASSPGQRNDEQYF. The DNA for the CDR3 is TGCGCCAGCAGCCCCGGACAGCGTAACGACGAGCAGTACTTC.

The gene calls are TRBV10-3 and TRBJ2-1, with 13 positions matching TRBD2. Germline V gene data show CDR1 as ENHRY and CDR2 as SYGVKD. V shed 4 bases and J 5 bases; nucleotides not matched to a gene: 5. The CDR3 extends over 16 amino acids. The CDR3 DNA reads TGTGCCATCAGTGTACTCGGGACTAGCGGGAACAATGAGCAGTTCTTC. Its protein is CAISVLGTSGNNEQFF.

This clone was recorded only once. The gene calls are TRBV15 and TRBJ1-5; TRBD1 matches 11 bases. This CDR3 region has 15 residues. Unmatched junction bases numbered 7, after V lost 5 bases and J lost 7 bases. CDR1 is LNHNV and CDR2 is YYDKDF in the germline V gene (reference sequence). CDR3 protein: CATSARGQGGQPQHF. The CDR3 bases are TGTGCCACCAGCGCGCGGGGACAGGGGGGACAGCCCCAGCATTTT.

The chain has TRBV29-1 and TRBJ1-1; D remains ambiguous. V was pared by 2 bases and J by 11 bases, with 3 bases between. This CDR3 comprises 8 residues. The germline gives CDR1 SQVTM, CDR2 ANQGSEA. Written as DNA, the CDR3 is TGCAGCGTTGAACGGGCTTTCTTT. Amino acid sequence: CSVERAFF.

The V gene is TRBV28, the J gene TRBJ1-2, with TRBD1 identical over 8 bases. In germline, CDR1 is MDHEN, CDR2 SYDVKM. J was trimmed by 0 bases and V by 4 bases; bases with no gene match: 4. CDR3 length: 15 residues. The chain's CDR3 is CASSSPTGANYGYTF. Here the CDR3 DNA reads TGTGCCAGCAGTTCCCCGACAGGGGCTAACTATGGCTACACCTTC.

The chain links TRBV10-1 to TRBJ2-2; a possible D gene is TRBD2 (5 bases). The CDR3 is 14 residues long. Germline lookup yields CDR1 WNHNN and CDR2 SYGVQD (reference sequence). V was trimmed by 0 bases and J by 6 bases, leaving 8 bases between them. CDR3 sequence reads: CASSESLGAGELFF. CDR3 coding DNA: TGCGCCAGCAGTGAGTCCTTGGGAGCCGGGGAGCTGTTTTTT.

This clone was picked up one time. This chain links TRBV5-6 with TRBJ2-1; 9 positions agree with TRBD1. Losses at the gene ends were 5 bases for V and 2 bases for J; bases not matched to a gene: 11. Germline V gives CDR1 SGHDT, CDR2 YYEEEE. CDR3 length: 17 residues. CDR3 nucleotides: TGTGCCAGCAGGTACCAACAGGGGGCCCTCACCTACAATGAGCAGTTCTTC. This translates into CASRYQQGALTYNEQFF.

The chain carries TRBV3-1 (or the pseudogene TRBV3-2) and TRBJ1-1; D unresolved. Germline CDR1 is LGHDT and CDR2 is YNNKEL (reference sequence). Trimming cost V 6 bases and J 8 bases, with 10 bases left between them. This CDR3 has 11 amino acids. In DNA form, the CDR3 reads TGTGCCAGCAGTGGGAGCAGCGAAGCTTTCTTT. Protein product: CASSGSSEAFF.

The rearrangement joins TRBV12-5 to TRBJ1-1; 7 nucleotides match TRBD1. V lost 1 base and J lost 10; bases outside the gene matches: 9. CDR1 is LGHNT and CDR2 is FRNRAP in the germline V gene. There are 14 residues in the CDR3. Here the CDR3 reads CASGLAQGGRGAFF. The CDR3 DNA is TGTGCTAGTGGTTTGGCCCAAGGGGGCCGAGGAGCTTTCTTT.

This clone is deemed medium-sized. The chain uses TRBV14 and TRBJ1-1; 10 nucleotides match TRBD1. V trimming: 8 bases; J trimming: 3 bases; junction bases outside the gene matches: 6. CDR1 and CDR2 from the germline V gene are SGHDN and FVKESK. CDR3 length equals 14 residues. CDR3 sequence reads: CASRPGTGDTEAFF. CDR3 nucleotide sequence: TGTGCCAGCCGCCCTGGGACAGGGGACACTGAAGCTTTCTTT.

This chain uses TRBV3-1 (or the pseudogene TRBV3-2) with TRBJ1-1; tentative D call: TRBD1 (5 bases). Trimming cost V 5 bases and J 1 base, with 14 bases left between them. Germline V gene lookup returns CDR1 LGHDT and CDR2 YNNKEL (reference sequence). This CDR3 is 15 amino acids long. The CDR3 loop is CASSFRRATNTEAFF. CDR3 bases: TGTGCCAGCAGCTTCCGCAGGGCCACGAACACTGAAGCTTTCTTT.

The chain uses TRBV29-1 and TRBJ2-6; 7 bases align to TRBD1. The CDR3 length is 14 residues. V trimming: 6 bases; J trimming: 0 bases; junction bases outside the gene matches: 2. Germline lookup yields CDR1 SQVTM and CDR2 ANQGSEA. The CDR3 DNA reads TGCAGCGTCGGGGACAGCTCTGGGGCCAACGTCCTGACTTTC. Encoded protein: CSVGDSSGANVLTF.

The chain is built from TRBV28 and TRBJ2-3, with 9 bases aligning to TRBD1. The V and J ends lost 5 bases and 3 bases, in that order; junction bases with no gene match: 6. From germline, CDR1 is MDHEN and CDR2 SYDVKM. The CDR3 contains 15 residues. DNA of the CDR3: TGTGCCAGCAGTCCTTCGACAGGGGGAACAGATACGCAGTATTTT. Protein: CASSPSTGGTDTQYF.

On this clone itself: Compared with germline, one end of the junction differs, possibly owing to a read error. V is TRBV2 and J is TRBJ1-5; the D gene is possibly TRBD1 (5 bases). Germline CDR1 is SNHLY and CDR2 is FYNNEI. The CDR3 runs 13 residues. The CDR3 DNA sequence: TGTGCCGGCAGTGCGCAGGGCCATCAGCCCCAGCATTTT. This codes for CAGSAQGHQPQHF.

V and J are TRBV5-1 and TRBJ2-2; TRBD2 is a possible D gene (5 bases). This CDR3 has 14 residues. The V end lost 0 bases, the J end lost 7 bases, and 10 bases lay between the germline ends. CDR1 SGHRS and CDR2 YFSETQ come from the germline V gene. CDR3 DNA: TGCGCCAGCAGCTTGGGTAGCGAGGGCGGGGAGCTGTTTTTT. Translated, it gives CASSLGSEGGELFF.

CDR3: CSVEAGQGPSGYEQYF. In DNA, the CDR3 is TGCAGCGTTGAGGCGGGACAGGGCCCCTCAGGTTACGAGCAGTACTTC. The chain recombines TRBV29-1 with TRBJ2-7; 9 positions match TRBD1. Looked up from germline, CDR1 is SQVTM and CDR2 is ANQGSEA. Germline trimming cut 3 bases from V and 4 bases from J; bases unmatched to any gene: 13. This CDR3 is 16 amino acids long.